Below are 31 T cell receptor beta chains sequenced from a single sample in a study of blood T cell repertoires in COVID-19 (TCRdb year 2020). The method was the immunoSEQ multiplex PCR assay. The table comes from immuneACCESS by way of TCRdb, which keeps in-frame sequences with V and J called. Part of the clones is missing from these tables; in studies checked, under half for an unresolved V gene and the rest for unknown reasons. This sample lists about 130,000 clones; about 83% were detected once. The top ten constitute about 9.6% of the sample. Sequenced: peripheral blood. Receptor source: a man aged 35 to 55 with active or convalescent COVID-19.

The CDR3 bases are TGTGCCAGCAACCTTTACCGGGACAGGGGCACAGATACGCAGTATTTT. Its translation is CASNLYRDRGTDTQYF. The V call is TRBV27, the J call TRBJ2-3; 9 bases match TRBD1. The CDR3 consists of 16 residues. With 7 bases clipped from V and 1 base from J, the junction kept 9 bases outside the gene matches. CDR1 is MNHEY, CDR2 SMNVEV, per germline (reference sequence).

In its sample, this clone was seen many times. The V and J genes are TRBV7-2 and TRBJ1-3; tentative D call: TRBD1 (5 bases). The germline gives CDR1 SGHTA, CDR2 FQGNSA. This CDR3 is 14 amino acids long. V was shortened by 2 bases and J by 2 bases, with 7 bases between the two germline ends. The CDR3 DNA reads TGTGCCAGCAGCTTAACGACAGCTGGAAACACCATATATTTT. Translating it yields CASSLTTAGNTIYF.

V is TRBV6-5 and J is TRBJ2-7, with no clear D. Trimming left V 8 bases short and J 1 base short, with 15 bases between. In germline, CDR1 is MNHEY, CDR2 SVGAGI. The length of the CDR3 is 14 residues. This CDR3 is CASGIPTVSYEQYF. CDR3 nucleotide sequence: TGTGCCAGCGGAATCCCAACAGTTTCCTACGAGCAGTACTTC.

The chain is built from TRBV5-4 and TRBJ2-3; 10 bases line up with TRBD2. The V segment lost 4 bases and the J segment 1 base; nucleotides outside the gene matches: 9. The CDR3 runs 17 residues. Per germline, CDR1 SGHNT and CDR2 YYREEE (reference sequence). CDR3 in DNA: TGTGCCAGCAGCCCTTTAGCGGGGGGTCGTGGCACAGATACGCAGTATTTT. This codes for CASSPLAGGRGTDTQYF.

The V gene is TRBV4-1, the J gene TRBJ2-1; 11 bases are a match to TRBD2. The CDR3 runs to 16 residues. Germline CDR1 is MGHRA and CDR2 is YSYEKL. Germline trimming cut 4 bases from V and 6 bases from J; bases unmatched to any gene: 8. The CDR3 spells CASSPSTSGALNEQFF. The CDR3 nucleotides are TGCGCCAGCAGCCCCTCGACTAGCGGGGCCCTCAATGAGCAGTTCTTC.

V is TRBV11-2 and J is TRBJ2-1, with D perhaps TRBD2 (5 bases). The CDR3 runs to 16 residues. V was cut by 1 base and J by 4 bases, with 14 bases left in between. Germline V CDR1 and CDR2: SGHAT, FQNNGV. The CDR3 DNA reads as TGTGCCAGCAGCTTAGTGCCAGGACTCTCATACAATGAGCAGTTCTTC. Encoded protein: CASSLVPGLSYNEQFF.

The J gene is TRBJ1-2, the V gene TRBV3-1 (or the pseudogene TRBV3-2), with 7 nucleotides matching TRBD1. The V segment lost 2 bases and the J segment 2 bases; nucleotides outside the gene matches: 5. In germline, CDR1 is LGHDT, CDR2 YNNKEL (reference sequence). There are 15 residues in the CDR3. The CDR3 nucleotides are TGTGCCAGCAGCCAATTGGGACAGTCCAACTATGGCTACACCTTC. It specifies CASSQLGQSNYGYTF.

V and J are TRBV5-4 and TRBJ1-4; D is uncertain. The CDR3 covers 13 residues. V gave up 0 bases and J gave up 8 bases, with 8 bases separating them. Germline lookup yields CDR1 SGHNT and CDR2 YYREEE (reference sequence). The CDR3 sequence: CASSLENSEKLFF. The CDR3 DNA reads as TGTGCCAGCAGCTTGGAAAACAGCGAAAAACTGTTTTTT. The variable domain in full, completed from reference TRBV5-4 and TRBJ1-4, reads ETGVTQSPTHLIKTRGQQVTLRCSSQSGHNTVSWYQQALGQGPQFIFQYYREEENGRGNFPPRFSGLQFPNYSSELNVNALELDDSALYLCASSLENSEKLFFGSGTQLSVL.

V is TRBV3-1 (or the pseudogene TRBV3-2) and J is TRBJ2-1; 10 nucleotides match TRBD2. The CDR3 loop spans 18 amino acids. The germline gives CDR1 LGHDT, CDR2 YNNKEL (reference sequence). The junction had 14 bases not matched to a gene; V was cut back by 4 bases and J by 5 bases. In DNA, the CDR3 is TGTGCCAGCAGCCCCAATCCAGGTAGCGGGGGGCTCCACAATGAGCAGTTCTTC. Protein product: CASSPNPGSGGLHNEQFF.

This chain uses TRBV7-2 with TRBJ1-4; the D gene is possibly TRBD1 (5 bases). CDR3 length: 15 residues. The ends were cut back, 5 bases at V and 2 bases at J, with 12 bases in the middle. Germline V CDR1 and CDR2: SGHTA, FQGNSA. Here the CDR3 reads CASSPDGGTNEKLFF. The CDR3 DNA reads TGTGCCAGCAGCCCGGACGGGGGGACTAATGAAAAACTGTTTTTT.

This chain links TRBV5-1 with TRBJ2-3, with D unresolved. In germline, CDR1 is SGHRS, CDR2 YFSETQ. V dropped 0 bases and J dropped 0 bases, with 5 bases sitting between them. The CDR3 has 14 residues. The CDR3 is CASSLAQSTDTQYF. CDR3 in DNA: TGCGCCAGCAGCTTGGCCCAGAGCACAGATACGCAGTATTTT.

CDR3 sequence: CASSLGLGSTGNTIYF. The CDR3 bases are TGCGCCAGCAGCTTGGGTCTAGGCAGCACTGGAAACACCATATATTTT. The genes are TRBV5-1 and TRBJ1-3; D unresolved. This CDR3 has 16 residues. Germline lookup yields CDR1 SGHRS and CDR2 YFSETQ. V dropped 0 bases and J dropped 2 bases, with 12 bases sitting between them.

The genes are TRBV18 and TRBJ1-6, with 8 bases identical to TRBD1. This CDR3 contains 18 residues. The germline gives CDR1 KGHSH, CDR2 LQKENI. V shed 1 base and J 0 bases; nucleotides not matched to a gene: 5. The CDR3 reads CASSPQDRADSYNSPLHF. The CDR3 DNA reads TGTGCCAGCTCACCACAGGACAGGGCGGACTCCTATAATTCACCCCTCCACTTT.

The chain recombines TRBV2 with TRBJ1-5; D is perhaps TRBD1 (5 bases). The CDR3 length is 13 residues. V lost 9 bases and J 3 bases, leaving 12 bases between the germline ends. Germline lookup yields CDR1 SNHLY and CDR2 FYNNEI. The CDR3 loop is CASLRDFNQPQHF. CDR3 bases: TGTGCCAGTCTTAGGGACTTCAATCAGCCCCAGCATTTT.

The V and J genes are TRBV11-2 and TRBJ2-7, with D perhaps matching TRBD1 (6 bases). Trimming pared 5 bases from V and 3 bases from J, leaving 20 bases between. Germline V CDR1 and CDR2: SGHAT, FQNNGV. The CDR3 consists of 16 residues. The CDR3 DNA reads TGTGCCAGCAGCCTCCCACCCTCGACAGGCGGCTACGAGCAGTACTTC. Its translation is CASSLPPSTGGYEQYF.

The chain couples TRBV10-2 to TRBJ2-1, with 16 bases lining up with TRBD2. Germline CDR1 WSHSY, CDR2 SAAADI. The trim removed 5 bases at V and 1 base at J, leaving 5 bases unmatched. This CDR3 is 18 amino acids long. CDR3 amino acids: CASSSGTSGGASYNEQFF. The CDR3 DNA is TGCGCCAGCAGTTCCGGGACTAGCGGGGGGGCTTCCTACAATGAGCAGTTCTTC.

This clone has only one observation. The genes are TRBV6-2 or TRBV6-3 and TRBJ2-1; 11 bases fit TRBD2. Germline V gives CDR1 MNHEY, CDR2 SVGEGT. This CDR3 has 15 residues. V was clipped by 3 bases and J by 6 bases; unmatched bases: 4. CDR3 DNA sequence: TGTGCCAGCAGTTATTTAGCGGGGGGGCGCAATGAGCAGTTCTTC. Translating gives CASSYLAGGRNEQFF.

This clone showed up just a few times. The V call is TRBV4-1, the J call TRBJ1-1; D gene unclear. V dropped 3 bases and J dropped 3 bases, with 14 bases sitting between them. This CDR3 has 15 residues. Germline values: CDR1 MGHRA, CDR2 YSYEKL. The DNA for the CDR3 is TGCGCCAGCAGCCAGGGAGCCCAGGCGGACACTGAAGCTTTCTTT. It encodes CASSQGAQADTEAFF.

The chain couples TRBV29-1 to TRBJ1-2; a weak D match, TRBD1 (6 bases). There are 15 residues in the CDR3. Germline CDR1 reads SQVTM; CDR2 reads ANQGSEA. V gave up 5 bases and J gave up 4 bases, with 20 bases separating them. CDR3 DNA sequence: TGCAGCGTTCCAGCACCTCAGGGGCCCCGCTATGGCTACACCTTC. This encodes CSVPAPQGPRYGYTF.

This clone was recorded a few times. The chain links TRBV2 to TRBJ2-2, with TRBD1 matching 9 bases. Looked up from germline, CDR1 is SNHLY and CDR2 is FYNNEI. The CDR3 loop spans 16 amino acids. The V segment lost 5 bases and the J segment 5 bases; nucleotides outside the gene matches: 9. DNA of the CDR3: TGTGCCAGCAGTACCGGGACAGGGCGGGGGACCGGGGAGCTGTTTTTT. This sequence encodes CASSTGTGRGTGELFF.

V usage is TRBV24-1 and J usage is TRBJ1-1, with D possibly matching TRBD1 (5 bases). The V gene's germline CDR1 is KGHDR and CDR2 SFDVKD. The CDR3 is made up of 12 amino acids. The ends were cut back, 9 bases at V and 4 bases at J, with 11 bases in the middle. CDR3 bases: TGTGCCACCCGGGGGACGGGCACTGAAGCTTTCTTT. It yields the protein CATRGTGTEAFF.

The CDR3 protein is CASSWDRTGKNEKLFF. The CDR3 region has the DNA TGCGCCAGCAGCTGGGACCGGACAGGAAAGAATGAAAAACTGTTTTTT. V usage is TRBV5-1 and J usage is TRBJ1-4; TRBD1 aligns across 7 bases. Losses at the gene ends were 3 bases for V and 5 bases for J; bases not matched to a gene: 10. Germline values: CDR1 SGHRS, CDR2 YFSETQ. The CDR3 covers 16 residues.

CDR3: CASSLLTGSGYTF. The CDR3, as DNA: TGTGCCAGCAGTTTATTAACGGGGAGCGGCTACACCTTC. The V and J genes are TRBV28 and TRBJ1-2; D not resolved. From germline, CDR1 is MDHEN and CDR2 SYDVKM. The CDR3 covers 13 residues. Between the trimmed V and J ends, which lost 1 base and 8 bases, there was a span of 11 bases.

The DNA for the CDR3 is TGTGCCAGCAGCGGATGGGACAGAGAGACCGGGGAGCTGTTTTTT. This sequence encodes CASSGWDRETGELFF. This chain joins TRBV5-6 and TRBJ2-2, with 7 bases lining up with TRBD1. CDR3 length: 15 residues. V shed 4 bases and J 5 bases; nucleotides not matched to a gene: 8. Per germline, CDR1 SGHDT and CDR2 YYEEEE. Combining the CDR3 with reference TRBV5-6 and TRBJ2-2 gives the whole variable domain DAGVTQSPTHLIKTRGQQVTLRCSPKSGHDTVSWYQQALGQGPQFIFQYYEEEERQRGNFPDRFSGHQFPNYSSELNVNALLLGDSALYLCASSGWDRETGELFFGEGSRLTVL.

The CDR3 spells CASSLVGQGRGGYTF. DNA of the CDR3: TGTGCCAGCAGCTTAGTCGGACAGGGGAGGGGAGGCTACACCTTC. The chain joins TRBV7-9 to TRBJ1-2, with 9 bases identical to TRBD1. The CDR3 has 15 amino acids. Germline values: CDR1 SEHNR, CDR2 FQNEAQ (reference sequence). The J segment lost 8 bases and the V segment lost 1 base, leaving 8 bases of the junction unmatched.

CDR3 region: CASSPVGLGSYNEQFF. Written as DNA, the CDR3 is TGTGCCAGCAGCCCGGTGGGCCTGGGGAGCTACAATGAGCAGTTCTTC. V gene TRBV13 combines with J gene TRBJ2-1; the D gene is possibly TRBD2 (5 bases). The germline CDR1 and CDR2 sequences are PRHDT and FYEKMQ (reference sequence). Trimming took off 5 bases at V and 3 bases at J, with 17 bases between the two ends. This CDR3 has 16 residues. Filled out from reference TRBV13 and TRBJ2-1, the complete variable domain reads AAGVIQSPRHLIKEKRETATLKCYPIPRHDTVYWYQQGPGQDPQFLISFYEKMQSDKGSIPDRFSAQQFSDYHSELNMSSLELGDSALYFCASSPVGLGSYNEQFFGPGTRLTVL.

The chain is built from TRBV7-9 and TRBJ2-7, with 8 nucleotides matching TRBD1. V shed 6 bases, J shed 1 base, and the junction held 11 bases outside the gene matches. This CDR3 is built from 16 residues. From germline, CDR1 is SEHNR and CDR2 FQNEAQ (reference sequence). This chain's CDR3 is CASSSKSGQGSYEQYF. The CDR3 coding sequence is TGTGCCAGCAGTTCGAAATCCGGACAGGGATCCTACGAGCAGTACTTC.

The gene calls are TRBV19 and TRBJ2-1, with 7 positions matching TRBD1. Germline CDR1 LNHDA, CDR2 SQIVND (reference sequence). Unmatched junction bases numbered 5, after V lost 6 bases and J lost 0 bases. The CDR3 sequence is 15 residues long. CDR3 protein: CASSRRTGSYNEQFF. The CDR3 DNA reads as TGTGCCAGTAGCAGACGGACAGGCTCCTACAATGAGCAGTTCTTC. Full variable domain (remainder filled in from reference TRBV19 and TRBJ2-1): DGGITQSPKYLFRKEGQNVTLSCEQNLNHDAMYWYRQDPGQGLRLIYYSQIVNDFQKGDIAEGYSVSREKKESFPLTVTSAQKNPTAFYLCASSRRTGSYNEQFFGPGTRLTVL.

The rearrangement uses TRBV7-2 and TRBJ1-5; tentative D call: TRBD1 (6 bases). The V and J ends lost 1 base and 1 base respectively, with 11 bases between them. CDR1 and CDR2 (germline): SGHTA, FQGNSA. The CDR3 contains 16 residues. CDR3 nucleotide sequence: TGTGCCAGCAGCTTAGGAGGGACACAAAGCAATCAGCCCCAGCATTTT. Protein sequence: CASSLGGTQSNQPQHF.

The V gene is TRBV2, the J gene TRBJ1-5, with TRBD1 matching over 8 bases. Germline CDR1 reads SNHLY; CDR2 reads FYNNEI. The V gene end was trimmed by 7 bases and the J gene end by 3 bases; junction bases not matched to a gene: 8. The CDR3 is made up of 15 amino acids. In nucleotides, the CDR3 is TGTGCCAGCACCCCCGACAGGGGCGACAATCAGCCCCAGCATTTT. This translates into CASTPDRGDNQPQHF.

This clone was seen a single time. This chain connects TRBV11-2 to TRBJ1-1; 9 bases map to TRBD1. V was clipped by 5 bases and J by 6 bases; unmatched bases: 7. The CDR3 totals 14 residues. Germline V gives CDR1 SGHAT, CDR2 FQNNGV. The CDR3 reads CASSPGQGNAEAFF. In DNA, the CDR3 is TGTGCCAGCAGCCCGGGACAGGGCAACGCTGAAGCTTTCTTT.